Below, one T cell receptor (beta chain) is given with its context. This entry comes from a study of shared clonotypes between healthy human individuals. Profiling relied on immunoSEQ multiplex PCR, and the TCRdb table lists in-frame clones only, not all of them. The sample lists over a million clones, just under 99% occurring once. Free of recent acute infections or vaccinations, the donors were healthy HIV-negative adults. Caucasian adults living in Nashville, Tennessee, provided all samples. The CDR3 consists of 12 residues. Germline CDR1 is SNHLY and CDR2 is FYNNEI. Trimming removed 7 bases at V and 7 bases at J, with 10 bases between.

Input material: naive CD4+ T cells sorted from blood. The subset was: CD45RA+ positively selected. The chain carries TRBV2 and TRBJ1-4, with D perhaps matching TRBD1 (5 bases). This sequence originates from a man aged 30-40 years in good health. In DNA form, the CDR3 reads TGTGCCAGCACCCAGGGACGTGAAAAACTGTTTTTT. Protein sequence: CASTQGREKLFF.